These T cell receptor beta chains were read from a single sample in a study of Graves' ophthalmopathy and Graves' hyperthyroidism. TCRdb fed the multiplex PCR reads into MiXCR, producing one record per CDR3 protein. This sample has some 750,000 distinct CDR3 sequences, with roughly 40% found just once. Sequenced material: peripheral blood. The receptors derive from an adult man with Graves' ophthalmopathy. Both conserved end residues are part of each CDR3. A D gene is named only where the DNA matches it firmly. Not all rows give a size; the values are once, few, many and, for expanded clones, a class.

v_gene	abundance	d_gene	CDR3aa
TRBV2	many	.	CASSDTRVADEQYF
TRBV7-9	.	.	CASSLEGLHTGELFF
TRBV11-2	.	.	CAWSAARIISNYGYTF
TRBV7-9	.	.	CASSPVGSNSPLHF
TRBV7-9	.	.	CASSLAAGRNTGELFF
TRBV29-1	.	.	CSVVGGNTGNTIYF
TRBV10-3	.	.	CASTDRDWENTEAFF
TRBV29-1	.	.	CSVEGAMQYF
TRBV11-2	.	TRBD1	CASSSVGQYNSPLHF
TRBV10-3	.	.	CASSEVRLTAYGYTF
TRBV7-9	.	.	CAGSYGGNTEAFF
TRBV19	many	.	CASSIAYGYTF
TRBV11-2	many	.	CASSLRGYGYTF
TRBV29-1	.	.	CSVDRESTGELFF
TRBV29-1	.	TRBD1	CSVEMGQDEAFF
TRBV29-1	.	TRBD2	CSGGLAGVYLNEQYF
TRBV5-1	.	.	CASSLWGSSYNSPLHF
TRBV20-1	many	TRBD1	CSGDRAIEEQYF
TRBV6-1	.	.	CASRAGKQPQHF
TRBV7-9	.	.	CASSYRLIGELFF
TRBV4-3	few	.	CASSQEGGWTEAFF
TRBV10-1	many	.	CASSHPDRPTEAFF
TRBV11-2	.	TRBD1	CTSSSLPRGIGVNYGYTF
TRBV2	few	.	CASSSRGRGETQYF
TRBV2	many	.	CASSELGSGKLFF
TRBV2	once	TRBD2	CASSEWGTRSSYEQYF
TRBV12-3/TRBV12-4	.	.	CVSRPSFRENTEAFF
TRBV7-6	.	.	CASSLNVYAGAGNEQYF
TRBV7-2	.	.	CASSLGGRTELFF
TRBV10-3	.	.	CAITPAAVSYEQYF
TRBV6-5	many	.	CASSSNSNQPQHF
TRBV11-3	many	.	CASTIPGTYYEQYF
TRBV10-3	.	.	CAISEGQGTDEKLFF
TRBV2	.	.	CASSYSQGANTGELFF
TRBV7-8	.	TRBD2	CASSLVAGSKYF
TRBV7-9	.	.	CASSAGRNRETQYF
TRBV10-3	many	.	CATMGGLNQPQHF
TRBV20-1	.	TRBD1	CATGTGMLNGYTF
TRBV2	few	.	CASSQDTTGTNYGYTF
TRBV19	many	.	CASSIQGREKLFF
TRBV15	.	TRBD1	CATSRDGDSNYGYTF
TRBV7-6	.	.	CASSPLVGPGELFF
TRBV5-1	many	.	CASSEQGLNTEAFF
TRBV5-1	many	.	CASTPGRFDSPLHF
TRBV7-2	.	TRBD1	CASRQGSYRGYTF
TRBV9	.	TRBD2	CASSASGRELDEQYF
TRBV25-1	.	.	CASSGGGRGYTF
TRBV29-1	many	.	CSVVGGTEAFF
TRBV9	.	.	CASSVMIGELFF
TRBV2	many	.	CASSPTGGETQYF
TRBV7-9	.	.	CASRPESRMNTEAFF
TRBV7-9	.	.	CASSLAPDGKTYEQYF
TRBV4-3	few	.	CASSQDSSRLNQPQHF
TRBV29-1	.	.	CSVGDMGGQPQHF